Presented here are 25 T cell receptor beta chains from one specimen sequenced in a study of T cells after yellow fever vaccination. TCRdb re-called the 5' RACE reads with MiXCR, one entry per CDR3 protein. The sample lists some 150,000 distinct CDR3 sequences, 7% to 10% occurring once. The sample here was CD8+ T cells sorted from PBMCs, taken 45 days after the yellow fever booster vaccination. The receptors shown here come from a man aged 18 to 30 who received the YFV17D yellow fever vaccine.

This clonotype was counted only a few times. The V gene is TRBV27, the J gene TRBJ1-1; D ambiguous. V shed 4 bases and J shed 0 bases, with 9 bases lying between them. Per germline, CDR1 MNHEY and CDR2 SMNVEV (reference sequence). CDR3 size: 14 residues. This chain's CDR3 is CASSSDFMNTEAFF. CDR3 in DNA: TGTGCCAGCAGTTCAGATTTTATGAACACTGAAGCTTTCTTT.

This clonotype was observed a handful of times. The chain uses TRBV19 and TRBJ2-7; tentative D call: TRBD2 (6 bases). Looked up from germline, CDR1 is LNHDA and CDR2 is SQIVND (reference sequence). Deletions cut 10 bases from V and 1 base from J, with 20 bases between. The CDR3 runs to 15 residues. The CDR3 region has the DNA TGTGCCACTAGACTCCGGGACGGGGGATCCTACGAGCAGTACTTC. This encodes CATRLRDGGSYEQYF.

The rearrangement joins TRBV7-9 to TRBJ2-3; 8 bases agree with TRBD2. This CDR3 is 16 amino acids long. In germline, CDR1 is SEHNR, CDR2 FQNEAQ (reference sequence). Trimming at V came to 6 bases and at J to 4 bases, leaving 12 bases not matched to a gene. CDR3 sequence (DNA): TGTGCCAGCAGGTTTTCAAGTAGCGGGGAGGCAGATACGCAGTATTTT. It specifies CASRFSSSGEADTQYF.

This chain links TRBV5-8 with TRBJ1-2; possible D gene TRBD1, 6 bases. The CDR3 spans 14 residues. Germline V gene data show CDR1 as SGHTS and CDR2 as YDEGEE. The V end was cut by 2 bases, the J end by 8 bases, with 16 bases between. The CDR3 nucleotides read TGTGCCAGCAGCTTTATCGGGGGCGCGTCGGGCTACACCTTC. Amino acid sequence: CASSFIGGASGYTF.

This chain links TRBV29-1 with TRBJ1-3; 9 bases are shared with TRBD1. Germline-derived CDR1 and CDR2 are SQVTM and ANQGSEA. CDR3 length: 14 amino acids. V shed 6 bases, J shed 0 bases, and the junction held 3 bases outside the gene matches. CDR3 sequence reads: CSVGTGRSGNTIYF. In DNA form, the CDR3 reads TGCAGCGTAGGGACAGGGCGCTCTGGAAACACCATATATTTT.

This clonotype was observed many times. The chain links TRBV6-1 to TRBJ2-5; TRBD1 aligns across 8 bases. The germline V gene has CDR1 MNHNS and CDR2 SASEGT. This CDR3 has 14 residues. The junction had 3 bases not matched to a gene; V was cut back by 2 bases and J by 4 bases. For the CDR3, the DNA is TGTGCCAGCAGTGAATGGACAGGGATAGAGACCCAGTACTTC. This translates into CASSEWTGIETQYF.

The chain has TRBV24-1 and TRBJ2-1, with 10 bases aligning to TRBD1. J lost 5 bases, V lost 0 bases, and 15 bases had no gene match. Germline CDR1 KGHDR, CDR2 SFDVKD. The CDR3 runs to 20 residues. The CDR3 region has the DNA TGTGCCACCAGTGATTTGCAAGGGGGCGACAGGGGGCGAGCTAACAATGAGCAGTTCTTC. This gives the protein CATSDLQGGDRGRANNEQFF.

There are a few counts of this clonotype. The CDR3, as DNA: TGTGCCAGCAGCATCGGAGCGTTTGGAACAGATACGCAGTATTTT. Amino acids: CASSIGAFGTDTQYF. V gene TRBV27 combines with J gene TRBJ2-3; D remains unclear. Germline-derived CDR1 and CDR2 are MNHEY and SMNVEV (reference sequence). Between the trimmed V and J ends, which lost 6 bases and 3 bases, there was a span of 16 bases. The CDR3 extends over 15 amino acids.

The V and J genes are TRBV4-1 and TRBJ1-1; D might be TRBD1 (5 bases). This CDR3 is built from 18 residues. V was clipped by 4 bases and J by 1 base, with 22 bases between them. Germline lookup yields CDR1 MGHRA and CDR2 YSYEKL. CDR3 in amino acids: CASSLGRPGVLKNTEAFF. CDR3 coding DNA: TGCGCCAGCAGCCTGGGACGGCCGGGGGTCTTAAAGAACACTGAAGCTTTCTTT.

The sample holds many counts of this clonotype. The chain uses TRBV6-4 and TRBJ2-2; perhaps D is TRBD1 or TRBD2 (6 bases each). The V end was cut by 3 bases, the J end by 2 bases, with 10 bases between. The CDR3 is made up of 15 amino acids. CDR1 is MRHNA and CDR2 is SNTAGT in the germline V gene. The CDR3 coding sequence is TGTGCCAGCAGTGAGGGGGGACAAAACACCGGGGAGCTGTTTTTT. It is translated as CASSEGGQNTGELFF.

This clonotype was recorded a few times. The V call is TRBV12-3 or TRBV12-4, the J call TRBJ2-1; tentatively, D is TRBD1 (5 bases). The CDR3 runs to 15 residues. Trimming shortened V by 3 bases and J by 3 bases, and 12 bases separated the two germline ends. The CDR3 sequence: CASSLSSGYYNEQFF. Written as DNA, the CDR3 is TGTGCCAGCAGTTTGTCGTCAGGGTACTACAATGAGCAGTTCTTC.

This clonotype was detected many times. The genes are TRBV4-3 and TRBJ1-2, with D uncertain. This CDR3 comprises 14 residues. V was cut by 3 bases and J by 8 bases, with 16 bases left in between. CDR1 and CDR2 (germline): LGHNA, YSLEER. CDR3 loop: CASSQDLTSHGYTF. CDR3 sequence (DNA): TGCGCCAGCAGCCAGGACTTGACATCCCACGGCTACACCTTC.

The chain joins TRBV3-1 to TRBJ2-5; D unclear. This CDR3 comprises 13 residues. CDR1 and CDR2 from the germline V gene are LGHDT and YNNKEL (reference sequence). Trimming took 0 bases from V and 1 from J, leaving 3 bases between them. CDR3 residues: CASSQEAQETQYF. The CDR3 DNA follows: TGTGCCAGCAGCCAAGAAGCCCAAGAGACCCAGTACTTC.

This clonotype was seen only a few times. The chain couples TRBV5-5 to TRBJ1-1; TRBD1 is a possible D gene (6 bases). Trimming pared 0 bases from V and 4 bases from J, leaving 10 bases between. CDR1 is SGHKS, CDR2 YYEKEE, per germline (reference sequence). This CDR3 spans 14 amino acids. The CDR3 DNA is TGTGCCAGCAGCTTGGGGACAGTCTCCACTGAAGCTTTCTTT. Amino acids: CASSLGTVSTEAFF. Combining the CDR3 with reference TRBV5-5 and TRBJ1-1 gives the whole variable domain DAGVTQSPTHLIKTRGQQVTLRCSPISGHKSVSWYQQVLGQGPQFIFQYYEKEERGRGNFPDRFSARQFPNYSSELNVNALLLGDSALYLCASSLGTVSTEAFFGQGTRLTVV.

Only a few counts were recorded for this clonotype. This CDR3 reads CASSGTGGVVETQYF. As DNA, the CDR3 is TGTGCCAGTAGTGGGACAGGGGGAGTGGTAGAGACCCAGTACTTC. The chain carries TRBV19 and TRBJ2-5; 11 positions match TRBD1. The CDR3 spans 15 residues. With 5 bases clipped from V and 4 bases from J, the junction kept 6 bases outside the gene matches. Germline V gene data show CDR1 as LNHDA and CDR2 as SQIVND (reference sequence).

This clonotype was seen a few times. The genes are TRBV9 and TRBJ2-7; either TRBD1 or TRBD2 may fit D (6 bases each). This CDR3 contains 16 residues. Germline V gives CDR1 SGDLS, CDR2 YYNGEE. V was pared by 3 bases and J by 6 bases, with 22 bases between. This chain's CDR3 is CASSEGMRGADGEQYF. The CDR3 nucleotides read TGTGCCAGCAGCGAGGGGATGAGGGGGGCGGATGGCGAGCAGTACTTC.

The chain has TRBV6-5 and TRBJ2-3; 7 bases align to TRBD1. Trimming removed 4 bases from V and 5 bases from J; junction bases left unmatched: 6. Per the germline V gene, CDR1 is MNHEY and CDR2 is SVGAGI. The CDR3 contains 14 residues. CDR3 sequence reads: CASSFQGEVDTQYF. The CDR3 DNA is TGTGCCAGCAGTTTTCAGGGGGAAGTAGATACGCAGTATTTT.

A few counts support this clonotype. An end of the junction differs from the germline gene, which may be a read error. The V and J genes are TRBV24-1 and TRBJ2-7; D unresolved. Germline CDR1 is KGHDR and CDR2 is SFDVKD. The CDR3 is 11 amino acids. Here the CDR3 reads CATSDSYGQYF. The CDR3 coding sequence is TGTGCCACCAGCGACTCTTACGGGCAGTACTTC.

This clonotype came up a few times. This chain joins TRBV9 and TRBJ2-4; 9 bases fit TRBD1. Germline V gives CDR1 SGDLS, CDR2 YYNGEE. V was pared by 0 bases and J by 12 bases, with 10 bases of the junction left unmatched. The CDR3 is 15 residues long. The chain's CDR3 is CASSVGTGAGRSQYF. The CDR3 coding sequence is TGTGCCAGCAGCGTAGGGACAGGGGCCGGAAGAAGTCAGTACTTC.

This clonotype has just a few counts. The chain uses TRBV4-3 and TRBJ2-5, with 8 bases fitting TRBD1. The CDR3 has 15 amino acids. Losses at the gene ends were 1 base for V and 4 bases for J; bases not matched to a gene: 5. Germline V gene lookup returns CDR1 LGHNA and CDR2 YSLEER. CDR3 amino acids: CASSQVQGGAETQYF. CDR3 sequence (DNA): TGCGCCAGCAGCCAAGTACAGGGGGGTGCAGAGACCCAGTACTTC.

This clonotype was observed a handful of times. The chain joins TRBV12-3 or TRBV12-4 to TRBJ2-5, with a possible D match to TRBD1 (5 bases). The CDR3 totals 13 residues. Trimming left V 7 bases short and J 0 bases short, with 9 bases between. As DNA, the CDR3 is TGTGCCAGCAAGCGACAGAACCAAGAGACCCAGTACTTC. This sequence encodes CASKRQNQETQYF.

In its sample, this clonotype was seen many times. This chain links TRBV20-1 with TRBJ1-2; D remains unclear. Germline CDR1 reads DFQATT; CDR2 reads SNEGSKA (reference sequence). This CDR3 contains 14 residues. Trimming stripped 3 bases from V and 3 bases from J, with 14 bases between. CDR3 residues: CSASEETAYYGYTF. The CDR3 DNA is TGCAGTGCTAGTGAGGAGACGGCGTACTATGGCTACACCTTC.

This clonotype was observed many times. This sequence joins TRBV12-3 or TRBV12-4 and TRBJ2-7; weak D call: TRBD1 (6 bases). With 1 base removed from V and 2 bases from J, the gap between germline ends came to 6 bases. The CDR3 runs 13 residues. For the CDR3, the DNA is TGTGCCAGCAGTTTAGGGGGGCCCTACGAGCAGTACTTC. It is translated as CASSLGGPYEQYF.

The gene calls are TRBV7-9 and TRBJ2-3; unclear D gene. CDR1 SEHNR and CDR2 FQNEAQ come from the germline V gene (reference sequence). V lost 5 bases and J lost 5, with 8 bases in between. The CDR3 sequence is 12 residues long. CDR3 region: CASSNQRDTQYF. For the CDR3, the DNA is TGTGCCAGCAGCAATCAGAGAGATACGCAGTATTTT.

Many counts were recorded for this clonotype. V and J are TRBV19 and TRBJ2-7, with TRBD1 identical over 8 bases. This CDR3 spans 13 amino acids. Germline V gene data show CDR1 as LNHDA and CDR2 as SQIVND (reference sequence). V lost 4 bases to trimming and J lost 3 bases; unmatched junction nucleotides: 2. This CDR3 reads CASSTGTGYEQYF. The CDR3 DNA sequence: TGTGCCAGTAGTACCGGGACAGGCTACGAGCAGTACTTC.